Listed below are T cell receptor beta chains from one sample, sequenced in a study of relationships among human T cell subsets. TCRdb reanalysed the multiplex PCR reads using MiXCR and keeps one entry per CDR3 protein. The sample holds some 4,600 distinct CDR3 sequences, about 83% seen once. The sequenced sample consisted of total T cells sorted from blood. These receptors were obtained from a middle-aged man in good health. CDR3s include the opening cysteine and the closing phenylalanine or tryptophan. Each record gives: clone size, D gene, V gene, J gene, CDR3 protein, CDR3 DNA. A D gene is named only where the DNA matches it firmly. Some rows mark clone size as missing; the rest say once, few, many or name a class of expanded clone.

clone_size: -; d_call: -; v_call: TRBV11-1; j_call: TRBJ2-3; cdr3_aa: CASSQSVLSTDTQYF; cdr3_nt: TGTGCCAGCAGCCAAAGTGTCCTAAGCACAGATACGCAGTATTTT
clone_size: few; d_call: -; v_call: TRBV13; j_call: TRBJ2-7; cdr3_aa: CASSLGGDYEQYF; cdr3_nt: TGTGCCAGCAGCTTAGGTGGGGACTACGAGCAGTACTTC
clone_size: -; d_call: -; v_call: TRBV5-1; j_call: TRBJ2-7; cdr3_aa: CASSLNSYEQYF; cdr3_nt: TGCGCCAGCAGCTTGAACAGCTACGAGCAGTACTTC
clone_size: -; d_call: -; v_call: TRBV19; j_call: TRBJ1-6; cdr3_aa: CASTTGTSSSPLHF; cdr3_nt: TGTGCCAGTACTACTGGGACCTCGAGTTCACCCCTCCACTTT
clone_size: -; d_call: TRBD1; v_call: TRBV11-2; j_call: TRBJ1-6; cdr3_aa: CATSQGANSPLHF; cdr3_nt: TGTGCCACTAGTCAGGGGGCCAATTCACCCCTCCACTTT
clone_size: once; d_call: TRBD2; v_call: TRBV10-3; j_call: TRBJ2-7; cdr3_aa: CAISGLAGPTYEQYF; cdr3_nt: TGTGCCATCAGTGGACTAGCGGGACCCACCTACGAGCAGTACTTC
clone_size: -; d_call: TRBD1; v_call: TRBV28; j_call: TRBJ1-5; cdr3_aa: CASSLGGGKQPQHF; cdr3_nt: TGTGCCAGCAGTTTAGGAGGGGGCAAGCAGCCCCAGCATTTT
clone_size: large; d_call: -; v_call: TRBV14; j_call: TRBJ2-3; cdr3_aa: CASSQDLVNTQYF; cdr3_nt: TGTGCCAGCAGCCAAGATTTAGTAAATACGCAGTATTTT
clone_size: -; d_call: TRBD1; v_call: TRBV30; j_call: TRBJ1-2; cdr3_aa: CAWTQGADYGYTF; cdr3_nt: TGTGCCTGGACTCAGGGGGCCGACTATGGCTACACCTTC
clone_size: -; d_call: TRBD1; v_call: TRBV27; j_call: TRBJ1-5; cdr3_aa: CASSSPLTGASSNQPQHF; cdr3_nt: TGTGCCAGCAGTTCCCCCCTGACAGGGGCCTCCAGCAATCAGCCCCAGCATTTT
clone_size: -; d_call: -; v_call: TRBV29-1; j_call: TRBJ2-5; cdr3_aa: CSVEPGWGQETQYF; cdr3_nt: TGCAGCGTTGAACCAGGGTGGGGTCAAGAGACCCAGTACTTC
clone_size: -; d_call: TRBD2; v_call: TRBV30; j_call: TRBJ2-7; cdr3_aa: CAWRGLAGSKSYEQYF; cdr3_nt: TGTGCCTGGAGGGGACTAGCGGGCTCAAAGTCCTACGAGCAGTACTTC
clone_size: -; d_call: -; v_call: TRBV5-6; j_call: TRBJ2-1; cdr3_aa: CASSFSGPYNEQFF; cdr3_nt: TGTGCCAGCAGCTTTTCAGGTCCCTACAATGAGCAGTTCTTC
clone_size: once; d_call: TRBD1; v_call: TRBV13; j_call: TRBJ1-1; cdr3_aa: CASSRGQGNTEAFF; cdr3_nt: TGTGCCAGCAGCCGGGGACAGGGGAACACTGAAGCTTTCTTT
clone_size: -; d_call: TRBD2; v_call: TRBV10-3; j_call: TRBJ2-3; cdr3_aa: CAIGPGEREGLDTQYF; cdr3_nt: TGTGCCATCGGTCCGGGGGAGCGGGAGGGCCTCGATACGCAGTATTTT
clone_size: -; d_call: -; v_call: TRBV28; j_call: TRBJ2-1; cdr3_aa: CASSKAKSSYNEQFF; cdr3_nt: TGTGCCAGCAGTAAGGCCAAGAGCTCCTACAATGAGCAGTTCTTC
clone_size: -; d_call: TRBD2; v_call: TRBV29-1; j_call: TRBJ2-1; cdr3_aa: CSIETGTNVQAQFF; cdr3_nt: TGCAGCATTGAAACGGGGACTAACGTTCAAGCGCAGTTCTTC
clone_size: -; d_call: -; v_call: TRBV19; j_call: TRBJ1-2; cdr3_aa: CASSTPSLRGYTF; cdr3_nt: TGTGCCAGTAGTACCCCATCACTGAGGGGCTACACCTTC
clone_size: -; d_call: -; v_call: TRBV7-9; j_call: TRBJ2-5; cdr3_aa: CASSTGTLQETQYF; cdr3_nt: TGTGCCAGCAGCACCGGGACTCTACAAGAGACCCAGTACTTC